This T cell receptor (beta chain) was identified in a study of blood T cells in healthy people across ages. Overall study findings and caveats: Roughly linear age-related decline in beta diversity appeared, significant by age 40.

Together with a sample-barcoded 5' primer, a J-beta primer mix was included in a second PCR lasting roughly 6 to 12 cycles. TCRdb fed the 5' RACE reads into MiXCR, producing one record per CDR3 protein. The data show over 1,300,000 distinct CDR3 sequences, with approximately 63% seen just once and over 5.5% held by the top ten. The extraction recovered at least 5.5 micrograms of total RNA per sample. The germline gives CDR1 SGHTA, CDR2 FQGNSA. This CDR3 is 14 amino acids long. On this clonotype: Its cognate antigen is unknown.

The V and J genes are TRBV7-2 and TRBJ2-7, with TRBD1 as a possible D gene (6 bases). The J call is doubtful: the DNA matches TRBJ2-5 better. This receptor was obtained from a young man in good health. The sample consisted of blood. CDR3 DNA: TGTGCCAGCAGCATACAGGGTGGACGGGAGACCCAGTACTTC. Translation: CASSIQGGRETQYF.